Included here is one TCR beta chain sequence, with context. This CDR3 has 15 residues. The V segment lost 2 bases and the J segment 4 bases; nucleotides outside the gene matches: 6. Looked up from germline, CDR1 is MNHEY and CDR2 is SVGAGI. This sample was included in a study of response to subunit inactivated influenza vaccine. From the RT-PCR reads, TCRdb called clonotypes with MiXCR, one entry per CDR3 protein. The data hold approximately 700,000 distinct CDR3 sequences, with approximately 14% observed a single time. The TCR originated in a man between 50 and 59 years old who received an inactivated influenza vaccine. V is TRBV6-5 and J is TRBJ2-5; 8 bases map to TRBD2. The starting material was PBMCs from blood, obtained 14 days before vaccination. This CDR3 is CASSYGLAGAETQYF. The CDR3 coding sequence is TGTGCCAGCAGTTACGGGCTAGCGGGCGCAGAGACCCAGTACTTC.